This is a list of T cell receptor beta chains from one sample in a study of blood T cell repertoires in COVID-19. Produced via immunoSEQ multiplex PCR; TCRdb's table is partial and in-frame only. The sample carries fewer than 150,000 clones, approximately 84% recorded once. The sample taken for sequencing was PBMCs or T cells enriched from blood (not recorded which). Every receptor here comes from a middle-aged man in a cohort exposed to, infected with or recovered from COVID-19 (not recorded which). Both conserved end residues are part of each CDR3. The D gene is left open where the match is weak.

d_call,v_call,j_call,cdr3_aa
NA,TRBV4-1,TRBJ2-1,CASSRSTRRGYNEQFF
NA,TRBV5-1,TRBJ2-3,CASSLFLSTDTQYF
NA,TRBV28,TRBJ2-1,CASRAGDDEQFF
NA,TRBV7-9,TRBJ2-1,CASSPDIGWYHNEQFF
NA,TRBV5-1,TRBJ2-7,CASSLASGGGAYEQYF
NA,TRBV28,TRBJ1-2,CASSLGGVKANYGYTF
NA,TRBV6-5,TRBJ1-1,CASSYADMNTEAFF
NA,TRBV18,TRBJ1-5,CASFAPEGPQHF
NA,TRBV4-1,TRBJ1-5,CASSQVEEGNQPQHF
NA,TRBV7-2,TRBJ2-3,CASRQNPFYTDTQYF
TRBD1,TRBV6-5,TRBJ1-1,CASTPRGVMNTEAFF
TRBD1,TRBV10-1,TRBJ2-7,CASSERQGVQYEQYF
TRBD1,TRBV25-1,TRBJ2-7,CASRGQINYEQYF
TRBD1,TRBV6-5,TRBJ1-5,CASVDRAWQPQHF
TRBD2,TRBV5-1,TRBJ2-5,CASSLSSGGTETQYF
TRBD2,TRBV9,TRBJ2-5,CASSVRAGGRETQYF
TRBD1,TRBV27,TRBJ2-1,CASSLGTGGLEQFF
TRBD1,TRBV6-5,TRBJ2-1,CASSSQGKDEQFF
NA,TRBV19,TRBJ1-6,CASSRTVISTHSSPLHF
NA,TRBV5-1,TRBJ2-7,CASSSQYEQYF
NA,TRBV7-9,TRBJ1-1,CASSFGPSATEAFF
NA,TRBV11-2,TRBJ2-1,CASSLDSSGRGYNEQFF
NA,TRBV30,TRBJ2-5,CAWSPRERRGIQETQYF
NA,TRBV11-2,TRBJ2-5,CASSLDRDIDGETQYF
TRBD1,TRBV6-2/TRBV6-3,TRBJ1-5,CASSYSTRTGHNQPQHF
TRBD1,TRBV6-5,TRBJ2-7,CASSTGTGIYEQYF
NA,TRBV28,TRBJ1-2,CASSPSGLANYGYTF
NA,TRBV19,TRBJ2-2,CASSTNRVGTGELFF
NA,TRBV7-9,TRBJ2-1,CASSPASNEQFF
TRBD1,TRBV29-1,TRBJ2-7,CSVEAPGQPYEQYF
NA,TRBV25-1,TRBJ2-3,CASSEVGRHGSTDTQYF
TRBD1,TRBV7-2,TRBJ2-7,CASRVSGGSYEQYF
TRBD2,TRBV11-2,TRBJ2-1,CASSSGTSARPFF
TRBD2,TRBV4-3,TRBJ2-3,CASSQFSGGATDTQYF
TRBD2,TRBV6-5,TRBJ2-1,CASSYGDYPSEQFF
TRBD2,TRBV7-3,TRBJ2-1,CASSIQAQRNPRLADYNEQFF
NA,TRBV9,TRBJ2-5,CASSGAEGGGETQYF
NA,TRBV28,TRBJ1-4,CASGAVEGREKLFF
TRBD1,TRBV2,TRBJ2-7,CARGTGAGEQYF
TRBD1,TRBV5-6,TRBJ1-6,CASSLAGTGLYNSPLHF
TRBD2,TRBV10-3,TRBJ2-1,CAISGAGGNYNEQFF